This T cell receptor (beta chain) was obtained from a study of blood T cell repertoires in COVID-19. The CDR3 length is 13 residues. CDR1 MNHEY and CDR2 SVGEGT come from the germline V gene. Trimming shortened V by 6 bases and J by 0 bases, and 5 bases separated the two germline ends. It was during active infection that Seattle patients were enrolled and then longitudinally followed. Produced via immunoSEQ multiplex PCR; TCRdb's table is partial and in-frame only. Of around 63,000 clones in the sample, roughly nine tenths were seen once. This TCR was recovered from a woman in her sixties with COVID-19, enrolled during active disease. The genes are TRBV6-2 or TRBV6-3 and TRBJ2-2; D not certain. The sequencing sample was made of peripheral blood. Written as DNA, the CDR3 is TGTGCCAGCAGCGGGCCGAACACCGGGGAGCTGTTTTTT. It yields the protein CASSGPNTGELFF.